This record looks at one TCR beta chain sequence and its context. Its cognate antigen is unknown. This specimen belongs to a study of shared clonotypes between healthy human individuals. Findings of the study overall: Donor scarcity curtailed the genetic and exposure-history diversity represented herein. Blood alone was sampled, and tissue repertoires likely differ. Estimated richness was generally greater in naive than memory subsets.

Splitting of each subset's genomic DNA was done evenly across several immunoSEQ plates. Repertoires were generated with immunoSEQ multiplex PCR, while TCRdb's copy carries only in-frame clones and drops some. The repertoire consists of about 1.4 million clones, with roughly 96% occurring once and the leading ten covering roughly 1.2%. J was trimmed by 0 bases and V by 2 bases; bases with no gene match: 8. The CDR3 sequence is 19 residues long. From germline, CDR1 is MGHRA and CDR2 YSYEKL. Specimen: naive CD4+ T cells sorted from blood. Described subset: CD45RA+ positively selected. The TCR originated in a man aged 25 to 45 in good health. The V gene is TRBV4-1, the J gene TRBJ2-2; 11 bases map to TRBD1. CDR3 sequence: CASSQWDRGFFANTGELFF. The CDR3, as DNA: TGCGCCAGCAGCCAATGGGACAGGGGGTTTTTCGCGAACACCGGGGAGCTGTTTTTT.